This T cell receptor (beta chain) was recorded in a study of blood T cell repertoires in COVID-19. Study in general: The United States, Italy and Spain were the sources of the acute and convalescent COVID-19 samples. In each case, the material was cDNA or gDNA derived from T cells, B-cell-depleted T cells, or PBMCs.

Under the authors' procedure: Estimates of nucleated cell counts were drawn from the amplification of reference gene primers. Produced via immunoSEQ multiplex PCR; TCRdb's table is partial and in-frame only. The V and J calls and the clone size are those of that table, but D and trimming were determined from the DNA. Of 45,000 to 65,000 clones in the sample, 83% are singletons; the top ten hold approximately 15%. Sequenced: peripheral blood. This sequence was found in a middle-aged man with acute or convalescent COVID-19.

Here the CDR3 DNA reads TGTGCCAGCTCACCCAGGCAGGGTACGGGGGCCAACGTCCTGACTTTC. Its protein is CASSPRQGTGANVLTF. This chain connects TRBV18 to TRBJ2-6; tentatively, D is TRBD1 (5 bases). V was trimmed by 3 bases and J by 4 bases, leaving 13 bases between them. The CDR3 has 16 amino acids. Looked up from germline, CDR1 is KGHSH and CDR2 is LQKENI.